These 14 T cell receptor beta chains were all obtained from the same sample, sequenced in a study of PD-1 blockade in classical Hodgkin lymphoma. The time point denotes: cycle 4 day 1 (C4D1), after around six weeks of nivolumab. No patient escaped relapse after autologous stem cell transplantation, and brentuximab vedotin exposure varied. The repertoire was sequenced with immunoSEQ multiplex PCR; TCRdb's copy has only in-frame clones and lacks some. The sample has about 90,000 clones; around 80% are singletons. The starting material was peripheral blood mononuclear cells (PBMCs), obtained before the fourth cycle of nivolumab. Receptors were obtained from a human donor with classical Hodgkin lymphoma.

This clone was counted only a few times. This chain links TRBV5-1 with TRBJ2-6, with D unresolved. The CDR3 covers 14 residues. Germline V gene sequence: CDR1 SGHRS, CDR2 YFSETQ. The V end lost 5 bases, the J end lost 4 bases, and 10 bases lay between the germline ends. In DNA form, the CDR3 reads TGCGCCAGCAGTCTGGCGTTAGGGGCCAACGTCCTGACTTTC. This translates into CASSLALGANVLTF.

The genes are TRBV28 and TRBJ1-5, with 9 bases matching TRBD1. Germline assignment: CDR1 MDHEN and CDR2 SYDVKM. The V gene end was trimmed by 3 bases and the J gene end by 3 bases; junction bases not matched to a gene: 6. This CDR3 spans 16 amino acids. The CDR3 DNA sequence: TGTGCCAGCAGTTTTCGGGGACAGGGTGTCAATCAGCCCCAGCATTTT. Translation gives CASSFRGQGVNQPQHF.

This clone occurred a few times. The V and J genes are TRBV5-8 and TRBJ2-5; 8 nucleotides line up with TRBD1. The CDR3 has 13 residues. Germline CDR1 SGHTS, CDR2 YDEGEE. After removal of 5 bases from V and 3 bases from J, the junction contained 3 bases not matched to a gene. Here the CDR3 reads CASRPDREETQYF. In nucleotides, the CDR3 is TGTGCCAGCAGACCGGACAGGGAAGAGACCCAGTACTTC.

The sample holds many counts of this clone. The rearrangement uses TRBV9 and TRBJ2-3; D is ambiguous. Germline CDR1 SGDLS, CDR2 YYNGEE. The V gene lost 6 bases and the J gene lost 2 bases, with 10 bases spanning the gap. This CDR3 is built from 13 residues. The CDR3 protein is CASNPSPTDTQYF. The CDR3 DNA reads TGTGCCAGCAATCCATCCCCCACAGATACGCAGTATTTT.

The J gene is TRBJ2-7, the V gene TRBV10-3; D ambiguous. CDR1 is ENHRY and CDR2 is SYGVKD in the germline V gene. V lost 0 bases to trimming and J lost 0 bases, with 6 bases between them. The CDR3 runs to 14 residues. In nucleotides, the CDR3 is TGTGCCATCAGTGAGTCAGGCACCTCCTACGAGCAGTACTTC. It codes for CAISESGTSYEQYF.

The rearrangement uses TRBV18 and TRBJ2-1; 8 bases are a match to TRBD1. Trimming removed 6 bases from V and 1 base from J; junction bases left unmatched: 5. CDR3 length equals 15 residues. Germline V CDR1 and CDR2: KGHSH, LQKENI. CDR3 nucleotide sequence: TGTGCCAGCTCTAAGGACAGGGAATCCTACAATGAGCAGTTCTTC. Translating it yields CASSKDRESYNEQFF.

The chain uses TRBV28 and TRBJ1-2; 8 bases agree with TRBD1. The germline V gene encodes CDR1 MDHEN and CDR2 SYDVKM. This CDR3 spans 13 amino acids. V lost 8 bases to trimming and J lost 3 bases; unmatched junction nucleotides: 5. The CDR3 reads CASSRGRYYGYTF. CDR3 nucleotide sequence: TGTGCCAGCTCCAGGGGGCGATACTATGGCTACACCTTC.

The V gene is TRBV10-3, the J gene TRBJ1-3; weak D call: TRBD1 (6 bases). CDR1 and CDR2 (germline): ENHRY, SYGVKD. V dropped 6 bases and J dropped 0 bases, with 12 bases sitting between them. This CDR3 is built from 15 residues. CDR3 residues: CAISGTPLSGNTIYF. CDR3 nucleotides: TGTGCCATCAGCGGGACACCCCTCTCTGGAAACACCATATATTTT.

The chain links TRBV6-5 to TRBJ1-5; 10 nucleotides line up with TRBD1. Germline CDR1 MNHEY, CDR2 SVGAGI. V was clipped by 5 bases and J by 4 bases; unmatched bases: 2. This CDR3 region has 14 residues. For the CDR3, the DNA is TGTGCCAGCAGTATGGACAGGGGGAATCAGCCCCAGCATTTT. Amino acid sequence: CASSMDRGNQPQHF.

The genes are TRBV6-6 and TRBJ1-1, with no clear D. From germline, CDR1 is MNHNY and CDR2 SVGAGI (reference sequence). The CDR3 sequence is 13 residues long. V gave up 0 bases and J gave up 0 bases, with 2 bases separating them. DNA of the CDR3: TGTGCCAGCAGTTACTCGATGAACACTGAAGCTTTCTTT. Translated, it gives CASSYSMNTEAFF.

This CDR3 reads CASSPDRGSNQPQHF. The CDR3 nucleotides are TGTGCCAGCAGTCCTGACAGGGGAAGCAATCAGCCCCAGCATTTT. The chain combines TRBV6-5 with TRBJ1-5; TRBD1 matches at 8 bases. The CDR3 spans 15 residues. The junction had 4 bases not matched to a gene; V was cut back by 5 bases and J by 1 base. Germline values: CDR1 MNHEY, CDR2 SVGAGI.

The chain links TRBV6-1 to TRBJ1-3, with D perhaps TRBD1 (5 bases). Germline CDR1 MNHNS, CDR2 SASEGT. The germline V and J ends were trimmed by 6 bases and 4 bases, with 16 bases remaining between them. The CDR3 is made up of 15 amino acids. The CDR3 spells CASSSGGGSGNTIYF. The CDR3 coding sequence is TGTGCCAGCAGCTCTGGGGGGGGGAGCGGAAACACCATATATTTT.

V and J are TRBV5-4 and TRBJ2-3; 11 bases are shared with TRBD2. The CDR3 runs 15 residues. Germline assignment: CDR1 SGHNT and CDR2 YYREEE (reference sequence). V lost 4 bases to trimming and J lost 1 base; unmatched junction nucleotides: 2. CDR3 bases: TGTGCCAGCAGCCGGACTAGCGGGCGCACAGATACGCAGTATTTT. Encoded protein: CASSRTSGRTDTQYF.

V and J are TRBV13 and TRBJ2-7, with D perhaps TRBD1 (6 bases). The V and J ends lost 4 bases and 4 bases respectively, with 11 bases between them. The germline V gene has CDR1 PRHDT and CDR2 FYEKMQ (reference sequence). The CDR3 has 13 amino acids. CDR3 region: CASSSGVKYEQYF. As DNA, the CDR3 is TGTGCCAGCAGCTCAGGGGTGAAGTACGAGCAGTACTTC.